This T cell receptor beta chain is drawn from a study of T cells in Graves' hyperthyroidism and ophthalmopathy. From RNA transcripts, TCR beta CDR3 regions were amplified. First-round RT-PCR with HTBI primers amplified the TCR CDR3 region. TCRdb re-analysed the multiplex PCR reads in MiXCR, keeping a single row per CDR3 protein. Of about half a million distinct CDR3 sequences listed, 15% to 20% are singletons. This clonotype was detected ten times or more. The cohort's ophthalmopathy patients, a group with duration under 3 months, had a Clinical Activity Score of at least 3 and a NOSPECS grade of at least 4. Germline loops: CDR1 MDHEN, CDR2 SYDVKM. Trimming removed 0 bases from V and 6 bases from J, with 5 bases in between. The CDR3 sequence is 13 residues long.

The gene calls are TRBV28 and TRBJ1-4; no firm D call. Sequencing used blood. The receptor was derived from a woman aged 30 to 39 with Graves' ophthalmopathy. CDR3 coding DNA: TGTGCCAGCAGTTTATGGGGCCATGAAAAACTGTTTTTT. Amino acid sequence: CASSLWGHEKLFF.